This note documents a single T cell receptor (beta chain) sequence. The sample comes from a study of blood T cell repertoires in COVID-19. Trimming cost V 5 bases and J 0 bases; bases outside gene matches: 6. The CDR3 consists of 17 residues. Germline V lookup: CDR1 SGHTA, CDR2 FQGTGA. The assay was immunoSEQ multiplex PCR, and TCRdb's table has in-frame clones only and misses some. Of 45,000 to 55,000 clones in the sample, 86% are singletons; the top ten hold around 23%. This rearrangement joins TRBV7-3 to TRBJ2-1; 11 nucleotides agree with TRBD2. The sequence was collected from a woman of 80 years or more with acute or convalescent COVID-19. What was sequenced was peripheral blood. The CDR3 DNA follows: TGTGCCAGCAGCCCACTGGGACTAGCGGACTCCTACAATGAGCAGTTCTTC. Translating gives CASSPLGLADSYNEQFF. The whole variable domain, remainder taken from reference TRBV7-3 and TRBJ2-1, is GAGVSQTPSNKVTEKGKYVELRCDPISGHTALYWYRQSLGQGPEFLIYFQGTGAADDSGLPNDRFFAVRPEGSVSTLKIQRTERGDSAVYLCASSPLGLADSYNEQFFGPGTRLTVL.